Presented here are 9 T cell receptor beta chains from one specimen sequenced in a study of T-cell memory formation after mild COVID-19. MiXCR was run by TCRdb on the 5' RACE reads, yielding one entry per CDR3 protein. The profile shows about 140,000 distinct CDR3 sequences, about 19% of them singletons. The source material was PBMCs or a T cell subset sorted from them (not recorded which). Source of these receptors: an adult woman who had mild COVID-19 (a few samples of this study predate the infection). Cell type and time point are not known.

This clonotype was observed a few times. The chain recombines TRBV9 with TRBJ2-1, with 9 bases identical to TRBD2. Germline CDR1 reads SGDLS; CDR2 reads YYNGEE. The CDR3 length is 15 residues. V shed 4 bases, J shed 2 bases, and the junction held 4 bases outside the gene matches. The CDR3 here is CASSPTSGPYNEQFF. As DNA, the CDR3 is TGTGCCAGCAGCCCCACTAGCGGGCCCTACAATGAGCAGTTCTTC.

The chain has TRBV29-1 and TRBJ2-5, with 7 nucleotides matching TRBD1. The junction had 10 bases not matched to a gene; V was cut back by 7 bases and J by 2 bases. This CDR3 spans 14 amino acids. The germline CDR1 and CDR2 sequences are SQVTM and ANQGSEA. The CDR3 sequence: CSATRQGKQETQYF. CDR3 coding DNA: TGCAGCGCCACAAGACAGGGAAAACAAGAGACCCAGTACTTC.

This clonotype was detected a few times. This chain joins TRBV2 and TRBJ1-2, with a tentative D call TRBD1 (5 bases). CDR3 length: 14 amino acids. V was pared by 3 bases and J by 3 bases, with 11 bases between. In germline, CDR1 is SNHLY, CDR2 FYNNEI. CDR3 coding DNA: TGTGCCAGCAGTGAGCAGGGTTCGGACTATGGCTACACCTTC. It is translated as CASSEQGSDYGYTF. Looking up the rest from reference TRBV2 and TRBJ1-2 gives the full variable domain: EPEVTQTPSHQVTQMGQEVILRCVPISNHLYFYWYRQILGQKVEFLVSFYNNEISEKSEIFDDQFSVERPDGSNFTLKIRSTKLEDSAMYFCASSEQGSDYGYTFGSGTRLTVV.

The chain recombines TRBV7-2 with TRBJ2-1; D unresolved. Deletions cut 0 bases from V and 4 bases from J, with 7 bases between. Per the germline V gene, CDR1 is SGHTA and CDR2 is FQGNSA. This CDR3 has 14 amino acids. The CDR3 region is CASSLAPAYNEQFF. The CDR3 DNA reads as TGTGCCAGCAGCTTAGCACCAGCATACAATGAGCAGTTCTTC.

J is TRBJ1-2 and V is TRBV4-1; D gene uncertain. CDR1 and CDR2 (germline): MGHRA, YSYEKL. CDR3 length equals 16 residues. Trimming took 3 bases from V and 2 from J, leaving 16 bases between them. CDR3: CASSHLLGHGNYGYTF. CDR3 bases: TGCGCCAGCAGCCACCTGCTCGGCCATGGCAACTATGGCTACACCTTC.

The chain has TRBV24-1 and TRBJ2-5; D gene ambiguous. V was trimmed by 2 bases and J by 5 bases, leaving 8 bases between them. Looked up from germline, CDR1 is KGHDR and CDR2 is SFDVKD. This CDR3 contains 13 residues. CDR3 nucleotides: TGTGCCACCAGTGATTCCCTGATGGAGACCCAGTACTTC. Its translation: CATSDSLMETQYF.

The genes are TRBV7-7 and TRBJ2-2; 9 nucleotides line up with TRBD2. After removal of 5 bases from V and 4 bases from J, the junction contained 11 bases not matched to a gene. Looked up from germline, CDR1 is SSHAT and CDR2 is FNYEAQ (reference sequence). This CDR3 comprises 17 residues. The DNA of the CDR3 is TGTGCCAGCAGCGGAGGAGCTAGCGGGGAGGTCACCGGGGAGCTGTTTTTT. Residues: CASSGGASGEVTGELFF.

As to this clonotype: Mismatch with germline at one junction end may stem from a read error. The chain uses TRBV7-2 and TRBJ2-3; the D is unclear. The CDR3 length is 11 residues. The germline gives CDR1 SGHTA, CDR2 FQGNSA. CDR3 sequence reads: CASSEDRVRVF. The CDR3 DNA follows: TGTGCCAGCAGCGAGGATAGGGTTCGGGTCTTT.

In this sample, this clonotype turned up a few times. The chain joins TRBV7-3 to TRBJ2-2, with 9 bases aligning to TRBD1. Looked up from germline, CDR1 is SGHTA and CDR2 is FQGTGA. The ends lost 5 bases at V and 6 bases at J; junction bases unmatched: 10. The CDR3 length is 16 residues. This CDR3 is CASSAQSWTGAGELFF. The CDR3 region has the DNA TGTGCCAGCAGCGCTCAGTCCTGGACAGGGGCCGGGGAGCTGTTTTTT.